The sample holds one count of the clone carrying this T cell receptor beta chain. The antigen is unknown. Each sample's TCRbeta library yielded on average around 41,000 productive templates. Produced via immunoSEQ multiplex PCR; TCRdb's table is partial and in-frame only. The table includes approximately 1,500 clones, about 60% detected once. This sample is drawn from a study of STAT3 mutations in large granular lymphocyte leukemia. General study findings and limits: Differing intervals and regimens complicate linking therapy response to clone burden. At least one immunodominant TCR beta clonotype appeared in every T-cell large granular lymphocyte leukemia patient.

With V trimmed by 0 bases and J by 6 bases, 13 bases remained unmatched. The CDR3 extends over 17 amino acids. Germline CDR1 and CDR2: GTSNPN and SVGIG (reference sequence). This TCR came from a man aged 60-69 years with T-cell large granular lymphocyte leukemia. Some clones in this sample may be carry-over from other donors' samples. Material for sequencing was peripheral blood mononuclear cells. This chain joins TRBV30 and TRBJ1-4; 7 positions match TRBD1. The CDR3 is CAWSVRPLDRVDEKLFF. DNA for the CDR3: TGTGCCTGGAGTGTAAGACCCCTCGACAGGGTTGATGAAAAACTGTTTTTT.